This entry features one T cell receptor (beta chain) sequence. Its antigen is as yet unknown. V was clipped by 2 bases and J by 1 base, with 11 bases between them. This CDR3 region has 15 residues. Germline CDR1 and CDR2: SGHVS and FNYEAQ. Cells sorted as Tregs were CD4+, CD25+ and CD127-/low. A single record per CDR3 protein comes from TCRdb applying MiXCR to the 5' RACE reads. Of roughly 9,900 distinct CDR3 sequences in the sample, 34% are singletons; the top ten hold about 6%. Study-wide points: Greatest tumor Treg TCR overlap was with tumor naive CD4+ cells. Whole repertoires were not studied in the larger cohort, only one V-J beta rearrangement.

The TCR sequence derives from a female donor with breast cancer. Source material: Tregs sorted from blood. The chain has TRBV7-6 and TRBJ1-1; tentatively, D is TRBD1 (5 bases). CDR3 protein: CASSLFAGKNTEAFF. The CDR3 DNA sequence: TGTGCCAGCAGCTTATTCGCAGGGAAGAACACTGAAGCTTTCTTT. The variable domain in full, with the rest retrieved from reference TRBV7-6 and TRBJ1-1, is GAGVSQSPRYKVTKRGQDVALRCDPISGHVSLYWYRQALGQGPEFLTYFNYEAQQDKSGLPNDRFSAERPEGSISTLTIQRTEQRDSAMYRCASSLFAGKNTEAFFGQGTRLTVV.